The 29 T cell receptor beta chains below all came from one sample that was sequenced in a study of blood T cell repertoires in COVID-19. Profiling relied on immunoSEQ multiplex PCR, and the TCRdb table lists in-frame clones only, not all of them. The top ten hold 4% to 6% of the sample, which has 100,000 to 140,000 clones, around 89% seen once. The sequencing input was peripheral blood. These receptors all stem from a man aged 40-50 years with active or convalescent COVID-19.

The chain has TRBV6-2 or TRBV6-3 and TRBJ1-5; a possible D gene is TRBD1 (5 bases). Germline CDR1 is MNHEY and CDR2 is SVGEGT. V lost 2 bases, J lost 7 bases, and 15 bases lay in between. The CDR3 is made up of 15 amino acids. The CDR3, as DNA: TGTGCCAGCAGTTACGGGACTATGAGGGACCAGCCCCAGCATTTT. Translated: CASSYGTMRDQPQHF.

The chain links TRBV3-1 (or the pseudogene TRBV3-2) to TRBJ2-1, with a possible D match to TRBD1 (5 bases). The V and J ends lost 3 bases and 3 bases respectively, with 12 bases between them. Germline CDR1 LGHDT, CDR2 YNNKEL (reference sequence). The CDR3 length is 15 residues. The CDR3, as DNA: TGTGCCAGCAGCCACCTGACAGACCGCTACAATGAGCAGTTCTTC. Protein product: CASSHLTDRYNEQFF.

The rearrangement joins TRBV6-5 to TRBJ2-1; maybe TRBD2 (6 bases). CDR1 and CDR2 (germline): MNHEY, SVGAGI. The CDR3 length is 14 residues. Trimming removed 0 bases at V and 7 bases at J, with 10 bases between. The CDR3 sequence is CASSYSSGVNEQFF. The DNA for the CDR3 is TGTGCCAGCAGTTACTCGTCGGGAGTGAATGAGCAGTTCTTC.

The chain recombines TRBV6-6 with TRBJ1-1, with D hard to call. Trimming took off 6 bases at V and 4 bases at J, with 18 bases between the two ends. This CDR3 is built from 15 residues. CDR1 and CDR2 (germline): MNHNY, SVGAGI (reference sequence). The DNA of the CDR3 is TGTGCCAGCAGCCCTACGAGGGCGGGAGGCACTGAAGCTTTCTTT. It yields the protein CASSPTRAGGTEAFF.

V gene TRBV2 combines with J gene TRBJ2-4; weak D call: TRBD1 (5 bases). V gave up 6 bases and J gave up 4 bases, with 13 bases separating them. The CDR3 runs 14 residues. The germline V gene has CDR1 SNHLY and CDR2 FYNNEI. DNA of the CDR3: TGTGCCAGCAGAGAGACAGTTTCTAAAAACATTCAGTACTTC. It encodes CASRETVSKNIQYF.

The gene calls are TRBV7-2 and TRBJ2-6; no definite D call. Per the germline V gene, CDR1 is SGHTA and CDR2 is FQGNSA. V was trimmed by 3 bases and J by 2 bases, leaving 8 bases between them. The CDR3 length is 15 residues. The CDR3 DNA reads TGTGCCAGCAGCTTTCGGGTGGCTGGGGCCAACGTCCTGACTTTC. Translation gives CASSFRVAGANVLTF.

This clone has just a few counts. The V and J genes are TRBV18 and TRBJ2-4; 14 bases map to TRBD2. The J segment lost 2 bases and the V segment lost 3 bases, leaving 9 bases of the junction unmatched. Germline CDR1 is KGHSH and CDR2 is LQKENI. This CDR3 is 19 amino acids long. The CDR3 loop is CASSPPGLAGDVSKNIQYF. CDR3 nucleotides: TGTGCCAGCTCACCCCCGGGACTAGCGGGAGATGTGTCCAAAAACATTCAGTACTTC.

This chain links TRBV28 with TRBJ1-5; weak D call: TRBD1 (6 bases). V lost 9 bases, J lost 4 bases, and 25 bases lay in between. The CDR3 has 17 amino acids. Germline V gives CDR1 MDHEN, CDR2 SYDVKM. The CDR3 here is CASRRGSPTAANQPQHF. The CDR3, as DNA: TGTGCCAGTCGCAGGGGCTCTCCGACAGCAGCTAATCAGCCCCAGCATTTT.

The rearrangement joins TRBV19 to TRBJ2-3, with 8 positions matching TRBD1. Losses at the gene ends were 9 bases for V and 2 bases for J; bases not matched to a gene: 7. From germline, CDR1 is LNHDA and CDR2 SQIVND (reference sequence). This CDR3 has 14 amino acids. CDR3 DNA sequence: TGTGCCAGCGGAGGGGACAGGTTCACAGATACGCAGTATTTT. This gives the protein CASGGDRFTDTQYF.

The V and J genes are TRBV7-9 and TRBJ2-7, with TRBD2 identical over 9 bases. Trimming at V came to 3 bases and at J to 2 bases, leaving 2 bases not matched to a gene. The CDR3 spans 14 residues. Germline CDR1 SEHNR, CDR2 FQNEAQ (reference sequence). CDR3 protein: CASSLTSGPYEQYF. In nucleotides, the CDR3 is TGTGCCAGCAGCTTGACTAGCGGACCCTACGAGCAGTACTTC.

This clone has only one observation. This rearrangement joins TRBV30 to TRBJ1-2, with 7 bases aligning to TRBD1. CDR3 length equals 14 residues. Germline trimming cut 2 bases from V and 8 bases from J; bases unmatched to any gene: 11. The germline CDR1 and CDR2 sequences are GTSNPN and SVGIG (reference sequence). This chain's CDR3 is CAWSPFRTGGGYTF. In DNA form, the CDR3 reads TGTGCCTGGAGTCCCTTTAGGACAGGAGGCGGCTACACCTTC.

CDR3 region: CASSPDYPGWGTDTQYF. In DNA, the CDR3 is TGTGCCAGCAGCCCGGACTACCCGGGTTGGGGGACAGATACGCAGTATTTT. The rearrangement uses TRBV21-1 and TRBJ2-3; the D segment call TRBD2 is taken from the table without a DNA check. TRBV21-1 counts as a pseudogene. The CDR3 is 17 residues long.

The chain uses TRBV19 and TRBJ2-1; 7 bases agree with TRBD2. Unmatched junction bases numbered 9, after V lost 4 bases and J lost 3 bases. Germline V lookup: CDR1 LNHDA, CDR2 SQIVND (reference sequence). The CDR3 contains 16 residues. CDR3 nucleotide sequence: TGTGCCAGTAGTAGGCCCATTAGCGGGCACTACAATGAGCAGTTCTTC. This gives the protein CASSRPISGHYNEQFF.

The chain carries TRBV5-8 and TRBJ2-2; 12 bases fit TRBD1. The CDR3 spans 17 residues. Unmatched junction bases numbered 11, after V lost 4 bases and J lost 7 bases. The germline gives CDR1 SGHTS, CDR2 YDEGEE. This CDR3 is CASSVRPGTGGVGELFF. Written as DNA, the CDR3 is TGTGCCAGCAGCGTCAGACCCGGGACAGGGGGCGTCGGGGAGCTGTTTTTT.

This clone is a singleton in its sample. The chain is built from TRBV6-5 and TRBJ1-3; 8 bases align to TRBD1. The CDR3 sequence is 14 residues long. Trimming cost V 8 bases and J 0 bases; bases outside gene matches: 3. The germline CDR1 and CDR2 sequences are MNHEY and SVGAGI. The CDR3 region has the DNA TGTGCCAGCGACAGGGGAAGCTCTGGAAACACCATATATTTT. It yields the protein CASDRGSSGNTIYF.

The chain couples TRBV5-1 to TRBJ2-5; tentatively, D is TRBD2 (5 bases). This CDR3 spans 14 amino acids. CDR1 is SGHRS, CDR2 YFSETQ, per germline. V was shortened by 3 bases and J by 7 bases, with 16 bases between the two germline ends. The DNA of the CDR3 is TGCGCCAGCAGCTCAACGATAGGTCGGGGGACCCAGTACTTC. Its translation: CASSSTIGRGTQYF. Variable domain in full (rest from reference TRBV5-1 and TRBJ2-5): KAGVTQTPRYLIKTRGQQVTLSCSPISGHRSVSWYQQTPGQGLQFLFEYFSETQRNKGNFPGRFSGRQFSNSRSEMNVSTLELGDSALYLCASSSTIGRGTQYFGPGTRLLVL.

This chain uses TRBV28 with TRBJ1-4; D is perhaps TRBD1 (6 bases). This CDR3 has 17 residues. V gave up 5 bases and J gave up 1 base, with 17 bases separating them. Per germline, CDR1 MDHEN and CDR2 SYDVKM. The CDR3 nucleotides are TGTGCCAGCAGTCCCCCGGGACACCAATTAACTAATGAAAAACTGTTTTTT. Its protein product is CASSPPGHQLTNEKLFF.

The rearrangement uses TRBV5-1 and TRBJ2-7, with TRBD1 as a possible D gene (5 bases). Germline V CDR1 and CDR2: SGHRS, YFSETQ. The CDR3 extends over 13 amino acids. Trimming took off 0 bases at V and 4 bases at J, with 8 bases between the two ends. CDR3 DNA sequence: TGCGCCAGCAGCTTGGGACAGATATACGAGCAGTACTTC. Translated: CASSLGQIYEQYF. Filled out from reference TRBV5-1 and TRBJ2-7, the complete variable domain reads KAGVTQTPRYLIKTRGQQVTLSCSPISGHRSVSWYQQTPGQGLQFLFEYFSETQRNKGNFPGRFSGRQFSNSRSEMNVSTLELGDSALYLCASSLGQIYEQYFGPGTRLTVT.

The CDR3 spells CASSLPQAVYGYTF. The CDR3 nucleotides are TGTGCCAGCAGTTTACCACAGGCGGTCTATGGCTACACCTTC. The chain has TRBV28 and TRBJ1-2; D is perhaps TRBD1 (5 bases). Trimming shortened V by 2 bases and J by 4 bases, and 11 bases separated the two germline ends. Germline lookup yields CDR1 MDHEN and CDR2 SYDVKM. The CDR3 extends over 14 amino acids.

The genes are TRBV19 and TRBJ1-4, with 11 nucleotides matching TRBD1. CDR1 is LNHDA, CDR2 SQIVND, per germline (reference sequence). The CDR3 contains 16 residues. V dropped 4 bases and J dropped 7; count of bases not matched to a gene: 8. The CDR3 nucleotides are TGTGCCAGTAGTAGGCGGACAGGGGGCTTCTTTGAAAAACTGTTTTTT. Its protein is CASSRRTGGFFEKLFF.

This clone was detected only once. The chain employs TRBV18 and TRBJ1-2, with a tentative D call TRBD1 (5 bases). V lost 8 bases to trimming and J lost 5 bases, with 15 bases between them. The CDR3 consists of 13 residues. The germline CDR1 and CDR2 sequences are KGHSH and LQKENI. Here the CDR3 reads CASTDSGGYGYTF. CDR3 nucleotide sequence: TGTGCCAGCACCGACAGCGGAGGGTATGGCTACACCTTC. Full variable domain (missing parts from reference TRBV18 and TRBJ1-2): NAGVMQNPRHLVRRRGQEARLRCSPMKGHSHVYWYRQLPEEGLKFMVYLQKENIIDESGMPKERFSAEFPKEGPSILRIQQVVRGDSAAYFCASTDSGGYGYTFGSGTRLTVV.

This rearrangement joins TRBV9 to TRBJ1-2; 8 bases are shared with TRBD1. Germline-derived CDR1 and CDR2 are SGDLS and YYNGEE. V dropped 4 bases and J dropped 8; count of bases not matched to a gene: 16. The CDR3 extends over 16 amino acids. The DNA for the CDR3 is TGTGCCAGCAGCCCTTATACAGGGACAGGTCCAATGGGCTACACCTTC. Encoded protein: CASSPYTGTGPMGYTF.

The V and J genes are TRBV19 and TRBJ1-5; no reliable D call. The ends were cut back, 3 bases at V and 7 bases at J, with 16 bases in the middle. CDR3 length: 15 amino acids. Per germline, CDR1 LNHDA and CDR2 SQIVND (reference sequence). CDR3 protein: CASSIGPREDQPQHF. The CDR3 nucleotides read TGTGCCAGTAGTATCGGACCTAGGGAGGACCAGCCCCAGCATTTT. The full variable domain, in which reference TRBV19 and TRBJ1-5 provide the parts outside the CDR3, is DGGITQSPKYLFRKEGQNVTLSCEQNLNHDAMYWYRQDPGQGLRLIYYSQIVNDFQKGDIAEGYSVSREKKESFPLTVTSAQKNPTAFYLCASSIGPREDQPQHFGDGTRLSIL.

This clone has a single count. The rearrangement joins TRBV6-2 or TRBV6-3 to TRBJ1-1; D is uncertain. This CDR3 has 16 residues. Germline V gives CDR1 MNHEY, CDR2 SVGEGT. V dropped 0 bases and J dropped 0 bases, with 11 bases sitting between them. In DNA, the CDR3 is TGTGCCAGCAGTTACTCCGTGAGACTCCTGAACACTGAAGCTTTCTTT. It is translated as CASSYSVRLLNTEAFF.

V gene TRBV11-1 combines with J gene TRBJ2-1; 12 nucleotides agree with TRBD1. Trimming cost V 1 base and J 8 bases; bases outside gene matches: 3. The germline V gene encodes CDR1 SGHAT and CDR2 FQDESV (reference sequence). The CDR3 length is 15 residues. CDR3: CASSLGDRGLDEQFF. The CDR3 DNA sequence: TGTGCCAGCAGCTTAGGGGACAGGGGGCTGGATGAGCAGTTCTTC. Full variable domain (missing parts from reference TRBV11-1 and TRBJ2-1): EAEVAQSPRYKITEKSQAVAFWCDPISGHATLYWYRQILGQGPELLVQFQDESVVDDSQLPKDRFSAERLKGVDSTLKIQPAELGDSAMYLCASSLGDRGLDEQFFGPGTRLTVL.

The chain has TRBV29-1 and TRBJ2-7; TRBD2 is a possible D gene (6 bases). The V end lost 0 bases, the J end lost 9 bases, and 15 bases lay between the germline ends. Germline V CDR1 and CDR2: SQVTM, ANQGSEA. The CDR3 is made up of 13 amino acids. CDR3 residues: CSVEDIGRLRQYF. DNA of the CDR3: TGCAGCGTTGAAGATATCGGGAGACTTCGGCAGTACTTC.

The chain joins TRBV20-1 to TRBJ2-1; D might be TRBD1 (5 bases). The CDR3 totals 11 residues. Germline V gene sequence: CDR1 DFQATT, CDR2 SNEGSKA (reference sequence). Trimming left V 4 bases short and J 9 bases short, with 10 bases between. The CDR3 nucleotides read TGCAGTGCTAATAGGGGCAGTGAGCAGTTCTTC. Translated, it gives CSANRGSEQFF.

V gene TRBV14 combines with J gene TRBJ1-1; D remains unclear. The CDR3 consists of 13 residues. Per germline, CDR1 SGHDN and CDR2 FVKESK. Trimming stripped 2 bases from V and 9 bases from J, with 13 bases between. The CDR3 here is CASSQKSGIKAFF. The CDR3 nucleotides read TGTGCCAGCAGCCAAAAATCCGGGATCAAAGCTTTCTTT.

This clone has a single count. The V and J genes are TRBV6-5 and TRBJ2-7, with 8 bases that match TRBD1. This CDR3 comprises 14 residues. Trimming at V came to 4 bases and at J to 3 bases, leaving 5 bases not matched to a gene. CDR1 and CDR2 from the germline V gene are MNHEY and SVGAGI. The CDR3 DNA sequence: TGTGCCAGCAGTTGGACAGGGAGTAGCTACGAGCAGTACTTC. Its protein is CASSWTGSSYEQYF.